Listed here are 27 T cell receptor beta chains from one sample, sequenced in a study of shared clonotypes between healthy human individuals (TCRdb year 2020). Receptor amplification or capture employed the immunoSEQ multiplex PCR assay. The clones in this table, taken by TCRdb from immuneACCESS, are in-frame only. Not every clone is retained; where verified, under half of the shortfall comes from an unresolved V gene, and the cause of the rest is unknown. Here the sample has a few hundred thousand clones; 60% to 80% occur a single time. The top ten hold approximately 12% of the sample. Sequencing input: memory CD4+ T cells sorted from blood. Read against the paper, the sample's cell subset or site label means: CD45RA-negative fraction. The receptors originated from a man aged 25-45 years in good health.

This sequence joins TRBV5-4 and TRBJ2-5; 7 bases are shared with TRBD1. Trimming at V came to 0 bases and at J to 6 bases, leaving 2 bases not matched to a gene. Germline-derived CDR1 and CDR2 are SGHNT and YYREEE (reference sequence). The CDR3 loop spans 13 amino acids. CDR3 bases: TGTGCCAGCAGCTTGGACAGGGGAAAGACCCAGTACTTC. Its translation: CASSLDRGKTQYF.

The CDR3 region has the DNA TGCAGCGCGGGACAGGACGCCCGCTATGGCTACACCTTC. It encodes CSAGQDARYGYTF. This rearrangement joins TRBV29-1 to TRBJ1-2, with 8 bases identical to TRBD1. The germline V gene encodes CDR1 SQVTM and CDR2 ANQGSEA. The CDR3 extends over 13 amino acids. Trimming at V came to 7 bases and at J to 4 bases, leaving 8 bases not matched to a gene.

This clone occurred a few times. The chain employs TRBV28 and TRBJ2-1, with 9 bases that match TRBD2. The junction had 12 bases not matched to a gene; V was cut back by 5 bases and J by 7 bases. CDR3 length: 16 amino acids. Germline loops: CDR1 MDHEN, CDR2 SYDVKM. CDR3 protein: CASSIFSGSGGNEQFF. The CDR3 DNA reads as TGTGCCAGCAGTATTTTTAGCGGGAGCGGAGGGAATGAGCAGTTCTTC.

The V and J genes are TRBV16 and TRBJ2-1; 7 positions match TRBD2. This CDR3 has 15 residues. J gave up 9 bases and V 0 bases, and 8 bases lay outside the gene matches. CDR1 is KGHSY and CDR2 is FQNENV in the germline V gene. The CDR3 loop is CASSQSATSVGEQFF. The CDR3 bases are TGTGCCAGCAGCCAATCGGCTACTAGCGTCGGTGAGCAGTTCTTC.

This clone occurred a few times. The rearrangement joins TRBV5-1 to TRBJ2-5, with D hard to call. The CDR3 totals 13 residues. The V gene's germline CDR1 is SGHRS and CDR2 YFSETQ. V was pared by 1 base and J by 5 bases, with 9 bases between. CDR3 sequence (DNA): TGCGCCAGCAGCTTGTTGGAAGGGGAGACCCAGTACTTC. It yields the protein CASSLLEGETQYF.

This clone showed up just a few times. The CDR3 DNA reads TGTGCCAGCAGCTCGAACAGGGGTCATGGCTACACCTTC. It encodes CASSSNRGHGYTF. The gene calls are TRBV5-4 and TRBJ1-2; 7 bases fit TRBD1. Germline CDR1 SGHNT, CDR2 YYREEE (reference sequence). The CDR3 runs to 13 residues. After removal of 3 bases from V and 6 bases from J, the junction contained 5 bases not matched to a gene.

The V call is TRBV19, the J call TRBJ1-1; a possible D gene is TRBD1 (6 bases). Germline V lookup: CDR1 LNHDA, CDR2 SQIVND (reference sequence). V was trimmed by 7 bases and J by 1 base, leaving 10 bases between them. This CDR3 comprises 13 residues. The chain's CDR3 is CASTRQENTEAFF. CDR3 bases: TGTGCCAGTACCAGACAGGAGAACACTGAAGCTTTCTTT.

This clone has a handful of counts. The V call is TRBV15, the J call TRBJ2-1; the D gene is possibly TRBD2 (6 bases). Germline CDR1 LNHNV, CDR2 YYDKDF (reference sequence). The CDR3 covers 13 residues. V lost 8 bases to trimming and J lost 6 bases, with 14 bases between them. Here the CDR3 DNA reads TGTGCCACCCGGAAGGGACTCCTCAATGAGCAGTTCTTC. Protein: CATRKGLLNEQFF.

The chain employs TRBV15 and TRBJ2-2; D call uncertain. There are 18 residues in the CDR3. The germline V gene encodes CDR1 LNHNV and CDR2 YYDKDF (reference sequence). V was pared by 6 bases and J by 5 bases, with 25 bases between. The CDR3 bases are TGTGCCACCAGGGAAACCGGTTCGGGTAAATCTTGGACCGGGGAGCTGTTTTTT. It translates to CATRETGSGKSWTGELFF.

This chain's CDR3 is CASSSGQGAFWGEKLFF. As DNA, the CDR3 is TGTGCCAGCAGCTCCGGACAGGGGGCGTTTTGGGGTGAAAAACTGTTTTTT. The rearrangement uses TRBV5-6 and TRBJ1-4, with TRBD1 identical over 11 bases. The V segment lost 3 bases and the J segment 7 bases; nucleotides outside the gene matches: 11. From germline, CDR1 is SGHDT and CDR2 YYEEEE. The CDR3 is made up of 17 amino acids.

The chain couples TRBV28 to TRBJ2-7; D is perhaps TRBD2 (6 bases). V was cut by 7 bases and J by 6 bases, with 19 bases left in between. Germline loops: CDR1 MDHEN, CDR2 SYDVKM. This CDR3 is built from 14 residues. In DNA form, the CDR3 reads TGTGCCAGCAACGGGACTCCCGGCCTACTCGAGCAGTACTTC. It is translated as CASNGTPGLLEQYF.

Only a few counts were recorded for this clone. The rearrangement links TRBV6-1 to TRBJ1-4, with D hard to call. The germline V gene has CDR1 MNHNS and CDR2 SASEGT. Trimming pared 5 bases from V and 8 bases from J, leaving 12 bases between. The CDR3 runs 13 residues. The CDR3 DNA follows: TGTGCCAGCAGTACGCCCGTAACGGAAAAACTGTTTTTT. Its translation: CASSTPVTEKLFF.

Regarding this clone: Other DNA sequences in the same sample also yield this CDR3. The CDR3 DNA reads TGTGCCAGCAGCTTAAACAATGAGCAGTTCTTC. This translates into CASSLNNEQFF. V and J are TRBV7-6 and TRBJ2-1; D call uncertain. The CDR3 consists of 11 residues. With 2 bases removed from V and 5 bases from J, the gap between germline ends came to 1 base. In germline, CDR1 is SGHVS, CDR2 FNYEAQ. Supplemented by reference TRBV7-6 and TRBJ2-1, the full variable domain reads GAGVSQSPRYKVTKRGQDVALRCDPISGHVSLYWYRQALGQGPEFLTYFNYEAQQDKSGLPNDRFSAERPEGSISTLTIQRTEQRDSAMYRCASSLNNEQFFGPGTRLTVL.

This rearrangement joins TRBV7-6 to TRBJ2-7; D possibly uses TRBD1 or TRBD2 (5 bases each). The CDR3 extends over 15 amino acids. The germline gives CDR1 SGHVS, CDR2 FNYEAQ. V lost 5 bases and J 3 bases, leaving 17 bases between the germline ends. CDR3 in amino acids: CASSRSDGTVYEQYF. For the CDR3, the DNA is TGTGCCAGCAGCCGAAGCGACGGGACCGTCTACGAGCAGTACTTC.

This clone was detected a few times. The rearrangement uses TRBV5-4 and TRBJ1-2; D ambiguous. Germline V lookup: CDR1 SGHNT, CDR2 YYREEE (reference sequence). The V gene lost 0 bases and the J gene lost 5 bases, with 2 bases spanning the gap. The CDR3 covers 11 residues. The CDR3 sequence: CASSLGYGYTF. Here the CDR3 DNA reads TGTGCCAGCAGCTTGGGATATGGCTACACCTTC. Drawing the rest from reference TRBV5-4 and TRBJ1-2, the complete variable domain is ETGVTQSPTHLIKTRGQQVTLRCSSQSGHNTVSWYQQALGQGPQFIFQYYREEENGRGNFPPRFSGLQFPNYSSELNVNALELDDSALYLCASSLGYGYTFGSGTRLTVV.

The V call is TRBV29-1, the J call TRBJ2-3, with D maybe TRBD1 (6 bases). Trimming took 6 bases from V and 1 from J, leaving 11 bases between them. CDR3 length equals 13 residues. The germline CDR1 and CDR2 sequences are SQVTM and ANQGSEA. The DNA of the CDR3 is TGCAGCGTGGACGCAGGGGGCACAGATACGCAGTATTTT. Its translation is CSVDAGGTDTQYF.

The chain links TRBV18 to TRBJ2-7; D possibly corresponds to TRBD2 (5 bases). Germline CDR1 KGHSH, CDR2 LQKENI. The CDR3 is made up of 16 amino acids. V lost 1 base to trimming and J lost 6 bases, with 19 bases between them. CDR3 DNA sequence: TGTGCCAGCTCACCACTACCAGCGGTTCCCCTCGGCGAGCAGTACTTC. Its translation: CASSPLPAVPLGEQYF.

In the case of this clone: Distinct nucleotide sequences in the sample also encode this CDR3. The chain uses TRBV7-2 and TRBJ2-7; TRBD2 aligns across 9 bases. There are 16 residues in the CDR3. The germline V gene encodes CDR1 SGHTA and CDR2 FQGNSA. Trimming removed 0 bases from V and 1 base from J; junction bases left unmatched: 4. The CDR3 nucleotides read TGTGCCAGCAGCTTAGCGGGTAGCGGGAGTTCCTACGAGCAGTACTTC. Its translation: CASSLAGSGSSYEQYF.

This chain uses TRBV29-1 with TRBJ1-1; D unresolved. This CDR3 spans 12 amino acids. Germline V gene lookup returns CDR1 SQVTM and CDR2 ANQGSEA. Trimming took 3 bases from V and 4 from J, leaving 9 bases between them. CDR3 region: CSVDLGLTEAFF. The CDR3 DNA reads as TGCAGCGTTGACCTCGGGCTCACTGAAGCTTTCTTT.

The genes are TRBV5-1 and TRBJ1-1; 7 bases align to TRBD1. J gave up 1 base and V 3 bases, and 3 bases lay outside the gene matches. The length of the CDR3 is 14 residues. Germline values: CDR1 SGHRS, CDR2 YFSETQ. The CDR3 is CASSYRTGNTEAFF. CDR3 bases: TGCGCCAGCAGCTACAGGACAGGGAACACTGAAGCTTTCTTT.

This chain connects TRBV6-5 to TRBJ2-7; maybe TRBD1 (6 bases). CDR1 and CDR2 from the germline V gene are MNHEY and SVGAGI. V was trimmed by 7 bases and J by 7 bases, leaving 17 bases between them. The CDR3 contains 13 residues. The CDR3 sequence is CASTRDTASEQYF. The DNA for the CDR3 is TGTGCCAGCACACGGGACACCGCGTCTGAGCAGTACTTC.

Regarding this clone: The same CDR3 also results from other DNA sequences found in this sample. The rearrangement links TRBV10-3 to TRBJ2-7; D perhaps matches TRBD2 (5 bases). V shed 0 bases and J shed 4 bases, with 10 bases lying between them. The CDR3 runs 14 residues. Germline CDR1 ENHRY, CDR2 SYGVKD. The CDR3 DNA follows: TGTGCCATCAGTGAGTCGACGGGAATATACGAGCAGTACTTC. Translated, it gives CAISESTGIYEQYF.

The chain joins TRBV27 to TRBJ2-7; TRBD2 might be the D (5 bases). Germline lookup yields CDR1 MNHEY and CDR2 SMNVEV (reference sequence). Trimming shortened V by 6 bases and J by 3 bases, and 15 bases separated the two germline ends. This CDR3 contains 14 residues. As DNA, the CDR3 is TGTGCCAGCAGGGATTCTAGCAGCCACTACGAGCAGTACTTC. Residues: CASRDSSSHYEQYF.

This clone was recorded only once. This chain connects TRBV28 to TRBJ1-2; D remains unclear. This CDR3 is built from 16 residues. Germline V gene sequence: CDR1 MDHEN, CDR2 SYDVKM. Trimming took 2 bases from V and 6 from J, leaving 19 bases between them. DNA for the CDR3: TGTGCCAGCAGTTTAAGGTCAGGCGCGTCCGTTAATGGCTACACCTTC. This translates into CASSLRSGASVNGYTF.

The chain recombines TRBV5-1 with TRBJ2-1; D is possibly TRBD2 (6 bases). Trimming left V 0 bases short and J 7 bases short, with 17 bases between. The germline gives CDR1 SGHRS, CDR2 YFSETQ. The CDR3 totals 16 residues. CDR3 sequence: CASSLGASGLRNEQFF. In DNA, the CDR3 is TGCGCCAGCAGCTTGGGAGCCAGCGGACTAAGGAATGAGCAGTTCTTC.

The rearrangement uses TRBV2 and TRBJ2-3; TRBD2 matches 10 bases. The ends lost 7 bases at V and 3 bases at J; junction bases unmatched: 7. CDR3 length equals 15 residues. Germline V gene data show CDR1 as SNHLY and CDR2 as FYNNEI. CDR3 loop: CASTLSGRATDTQYF. The CDR3 DNA follows: TGTGCCAGCACCCTGAGCGGGAGGGCAACAGATACGCAGTATTTT.

This sequence joins TRBV4-1 and TRBJ2-3; 7 bases map to TRBD1. Germline loops: CDR1 MGHRA, CDR2 YSYEKL. The J segment lost 0 bases and the V segment lost 3 bases, leaving 6 bases of the junction unmatched. CDR3 size: 16 residues. The CDR3 nucleotides read TGCGCCAGCAGCCAGTTACAGGGGTCTAGCACAGATACGCAGTATTTT. It codes for CASSQLQGSSTDTQYF.